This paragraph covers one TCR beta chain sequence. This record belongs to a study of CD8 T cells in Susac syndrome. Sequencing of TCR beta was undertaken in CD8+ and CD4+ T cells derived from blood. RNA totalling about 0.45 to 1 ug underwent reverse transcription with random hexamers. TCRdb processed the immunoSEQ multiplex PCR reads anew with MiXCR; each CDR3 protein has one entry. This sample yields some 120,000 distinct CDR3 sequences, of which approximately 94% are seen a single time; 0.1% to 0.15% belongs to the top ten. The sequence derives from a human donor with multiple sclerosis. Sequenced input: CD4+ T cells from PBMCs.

CDR3 sequence reads: CASSLWAGSYEQYF. CDR3 bases: TGCGCCAGCAGCTTGTGGGCGGGCTCCTACGAGCAGTACTTC. The chain couples TRBV5-1 to TRBJ2-7, with D possibly being TRBD2 (5 bases). The CDR3 consists of 14 residues. V lost 1 base and J 0 bases, leaving 8 bases between the germline ends. Per the germline V gene, CDR1 is SGHRS and CDR2 is YFSETQ.